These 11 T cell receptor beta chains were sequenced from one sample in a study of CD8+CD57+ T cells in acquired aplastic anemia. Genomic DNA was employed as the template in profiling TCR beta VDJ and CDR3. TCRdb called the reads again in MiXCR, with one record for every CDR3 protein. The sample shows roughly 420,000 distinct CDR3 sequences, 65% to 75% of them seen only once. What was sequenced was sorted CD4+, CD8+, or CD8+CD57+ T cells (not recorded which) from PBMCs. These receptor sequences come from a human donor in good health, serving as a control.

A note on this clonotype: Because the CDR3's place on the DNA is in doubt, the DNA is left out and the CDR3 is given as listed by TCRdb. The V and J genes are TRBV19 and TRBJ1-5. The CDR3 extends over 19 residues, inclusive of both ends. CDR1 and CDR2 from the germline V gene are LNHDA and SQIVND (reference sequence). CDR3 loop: CASSIGIQSNEQYFGPQHF.

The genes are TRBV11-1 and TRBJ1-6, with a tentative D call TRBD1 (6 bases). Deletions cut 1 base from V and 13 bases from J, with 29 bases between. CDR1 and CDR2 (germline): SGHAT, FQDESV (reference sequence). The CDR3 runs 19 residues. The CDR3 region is CASSLEVRGSRQDGTPLHF. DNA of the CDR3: TGTGCCAGCAGCTTAGAAGTCAGGGGATCGAGACAGGATGGGACGCCCCTCCACTTT.

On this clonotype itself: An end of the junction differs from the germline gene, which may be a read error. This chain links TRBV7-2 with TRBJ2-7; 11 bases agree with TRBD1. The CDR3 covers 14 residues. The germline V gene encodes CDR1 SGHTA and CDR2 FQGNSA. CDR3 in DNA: TGTGCCAGCAGCTCCGGGACAGGGGGTGGCGACACCTTCTTC. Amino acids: CASSSGTGGGDTFF.

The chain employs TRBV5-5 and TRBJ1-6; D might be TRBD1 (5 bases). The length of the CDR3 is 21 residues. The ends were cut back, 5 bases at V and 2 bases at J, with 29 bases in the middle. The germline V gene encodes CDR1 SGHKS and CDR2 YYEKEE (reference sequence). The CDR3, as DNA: TGTGCCAGCAGTTTCTTTGCCGGGGGTCTGGGTTTTACCCCCTATAATTCACCCCTCCACTTT. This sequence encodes CASSFFAGGLGFTPYNSPLHF.

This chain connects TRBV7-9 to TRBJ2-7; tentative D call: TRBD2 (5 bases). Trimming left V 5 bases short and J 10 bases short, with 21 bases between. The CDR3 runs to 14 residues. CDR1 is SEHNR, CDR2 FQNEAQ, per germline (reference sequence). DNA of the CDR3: TGTGCCAGCAGCGACGCTGATAGGCATAGCGTTCAGTACTTC. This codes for CASSDADRHSVQYF. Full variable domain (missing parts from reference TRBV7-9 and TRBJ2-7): DTGVSQNPRHKITKRGQNVTFRCDPISEHNRLYWYRQTLGQGPEFLTYFQNEAQLEKSRLLSDRFSAERPKGSFSTLEIQRTEQGDSAMYLCASSDADRHSVQYFGPGTRLTVT.

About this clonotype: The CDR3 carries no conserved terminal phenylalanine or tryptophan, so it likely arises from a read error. CDR3 coding DNA: TGTGCCTGGAGTGTGGTGGGGGGGAATGAAAAACTGTTTCTT. It specifies CAWSVVGGNEKLFL. The V and J genes are TRBV30 and TRBJ1-4, with D possibly matching TRBD1 (5 bases). With 0 bases removed from V and 5 bases from J, the gap between germline ends came to 10 bases. CDR3 length: 14 amino acids. Germline CDR1 GTSNPN, CDR2 SVGIG (reference sequence).

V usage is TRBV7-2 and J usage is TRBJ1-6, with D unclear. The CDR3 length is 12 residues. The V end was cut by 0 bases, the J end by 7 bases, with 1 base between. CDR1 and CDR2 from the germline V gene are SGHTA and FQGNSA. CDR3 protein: CASSLANSPLHF. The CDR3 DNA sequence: TGTGCCAGCAGCTTAGCAAATTCACCCCTCCACTTT.

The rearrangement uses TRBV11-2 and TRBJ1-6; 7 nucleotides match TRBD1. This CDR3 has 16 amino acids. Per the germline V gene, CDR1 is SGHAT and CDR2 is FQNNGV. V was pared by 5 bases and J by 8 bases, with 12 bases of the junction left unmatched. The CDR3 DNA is TGTGCCAGCAGCAAAGGGGGCTCTGGGGGCTATTCACCCCTCCACTTT. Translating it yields CASSKGGSGGYSPLHF.

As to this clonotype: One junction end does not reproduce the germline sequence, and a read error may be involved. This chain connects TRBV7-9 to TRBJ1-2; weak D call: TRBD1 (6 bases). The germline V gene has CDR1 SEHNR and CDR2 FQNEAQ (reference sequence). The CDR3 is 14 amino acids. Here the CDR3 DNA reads TGTGCCAGCAGCTTAGCAACGTCGACAGGCGTCATTCACTTC. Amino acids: CASSLATSTGVIHF.

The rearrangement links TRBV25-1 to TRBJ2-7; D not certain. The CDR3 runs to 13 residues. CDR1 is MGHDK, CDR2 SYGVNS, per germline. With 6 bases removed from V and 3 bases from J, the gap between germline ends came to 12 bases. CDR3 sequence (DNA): TGTGCCAGCAGCGCTAGGAAGCGCTACGAGCAGTACTTC. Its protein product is CASSARKRYEQYF.

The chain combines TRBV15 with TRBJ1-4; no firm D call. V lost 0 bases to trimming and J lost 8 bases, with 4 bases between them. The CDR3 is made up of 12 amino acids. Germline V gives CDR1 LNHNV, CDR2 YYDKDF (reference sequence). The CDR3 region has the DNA TGTGCCACCAGCAGAGAAGTCGAAAAACTGTTTTTT. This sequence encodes CATSREVEKLFF.